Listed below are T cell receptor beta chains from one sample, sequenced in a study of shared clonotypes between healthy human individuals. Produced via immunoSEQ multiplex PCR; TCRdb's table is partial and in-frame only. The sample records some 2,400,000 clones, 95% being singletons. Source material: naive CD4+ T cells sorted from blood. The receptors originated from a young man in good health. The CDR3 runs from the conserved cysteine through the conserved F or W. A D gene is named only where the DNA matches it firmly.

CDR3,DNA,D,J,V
CASSLDGLREKLFF,TGTGCCAGCAGTCTTGACGGCCTCCGAGAAAAACTGTTTTTT,NA,TRBJ1-4,TRBV6-1
CASSPWTGGGGSNTEAFF,TGCGCCAGCAGCCCTTGGACAGGGGGCGGCGGATCGAACACTGAAGCTTTCTTT,TRBD1,TRBJ1-1,TRBV5-1
CASSLAGTGELFF,TGCGCCAGCAGCTTGGCTGGCACCGGGGAGCTGTTTTTT,NA,TRBJ2-2,TRBV5-1
CASSFGEGRINQPQHF,TGTGCCAGCAGCTTTGGGGAGGGAAGGATCAATCAGCCCCAGCATTTT,NA,TRBJ1-5,TRBV7-9
CASSPLTSTGELFF,TGCGCCAGCAGCCCGTTGACAAGCACCGGGGAGCTGTTTTTT,NA,TRBJ2-2,TRBV4-1
CASSVGRVNEAFF,TGTGCCAGCAGCGTAGGCAGGGTAAATGAAGCTTTCTTT,NA,TRBJ1-1,TRBV9
CASSSYGWQGNYGYTF,TGTGCCAGCAGTTCCTACGGTTGGCAGGGGAACTATGGCTACACCTTC,NA,TRBJ1-2,TRBV28
CASSPRDRTAYEQYF,TGTGCCAGCTCACCGCGGGACCGGACTGCCTACGAGCAGTACTTC,NA,TRBJ2-7,TRBV18
CASSYLTPGELFF,TGTGCCAGCAGTTACCTAACCCCCGGGGAGCTGTTTTTT,NA,TRBJ2-2,TRBV6-6
CASSPLRTSGGGTQYF,TGTGCCAGCTCACCACTTCGGACTAGCGGTGGGGGGACCCAGTACTTC,TRBD2,TRBJ2-5,TRBV18
CASSSGYNEQFF,TGTGCCAGCAGCTCCGGGTACAATGAGCAGTTCTTC,NA,TRBJ2-1,TRBV7-2